This TCR beta chain was found in a study of vaccination effects on CD4 cells after COVID-19. Peptide-pool stimulation followed by sequencing identified expanded antigen-specific CD4+ clonotypes in the ViraFEST assay. A 10-day culture period preceded the isolation of CD4+ T cells. This clone was picked up a small number of times. What it binds is unknown. With 2 bases removed from V and 6 bases from J, the gap between germline ends came to 16 bases. In germline, CDR1 is MNHEY, CDR2 SVGEGT. The CDR3 extends over 15 amino acids. Here immunoSEQ multiplex PCR was the method, and the copy in TCRdb shows in-frame clones only, minus some. Of approximately 22,000 clones listed, over 70% are singletons.

The receptor was derived from a human donor who received a COVID-19 vaccine. This specimen was CD4+ T cells from PBMCs cultured with HCoV-229E spike peptides, taken before COVID-19 vaccination. The V gene is TRBV6-2 or TRBV6-3, the J gene TRBJ1-2; maybe TRBD1 (5 bases). CDR3 nucleotides: TGTGCCAGCAGTTACCGCCAGGGTTCCATACATGGCTACACCTTC. Amino acids: CASSYRQGSIHGYTF.